A single sample is the source of the 5 T cell receptor beta chains below, sequenced in a study of OX40 agonist ivuxolimab in advanced cancers. Profiled with immunoSEQ multiplex PCR; TCRdb holds only in-frame clones, not every one. Here the sample spans roughly 89,000 clones, roughly 91% being singletons. The starting material was CD4+ or CD8+ T cells sorted from blood, obtained in a trial of the OX40 agonist ivuxolimab. Every receptor here comes from an adult with an advanced solid tumor such as melanoma, head and neck, liver or kidney cancer.

This chain joins TRBV7-2 and TRBJ1-2, with a weak D call TRBD1 (6 bases). Per the germline V gene, CDR1 is SGHTA and CDR2 is FQGNSA. The CDR3 length is 15 residues. V was trimmed by 0 bases and J by 7 bases, leaving 15 bases between them. The CDR3 coding sequence is TGTGCCAGCAGCTTAGCGACACAGGGCCTCTTTGGCTACACCTTC. It yields the protein CASSLATQGLFGYTF.

The chain couples TRBV28 to TRBJ1-5, with D uncertain. The V gene's germline CDR1 is MDHEN and CDR2 SYDVKM. This CDR3 has 13 amino acids. Between the trimmed V and J ends, which lost 3 bases and 2 bases, there was a span of 5 bases. CDR3 amino acids: CASSFGGNQPQHF. CDR3 DNA: TGTGCCAGCAGTTTCGGAGGCAATCAGCCCCAGCATTTT.

The chain uses TRBV19 and TRBJ2-7; D unclear. This CDR3 comprises 13 residues. The V and J ends lost 8 bases and 4 bases respectively, with 15 bases between them. The germline V gene has CDR1 LNHDA and CDR2 SQIVND (reference sequence). For the CDR3, the DNA is TGTGCCAGTCTCGACCCCAACCGTTACGAGCAGTACTTC. Translating gives CASLDPNRYEQYF.

The chain carries TRBV7-8 and TRBJ1-1; D gene unclear. Germline V gene data show CDR1 as SGHVS and CDR2 as FQNEAQ. V lost 1 base and J 1 base, leaving 7 bases between the germline ends. The CDR3 extends over 14 amino acids. CDR3 in amino acids: CASSLDLTNTEAFF. In DNA form, the CDR3 reads TGTGCCAGCAGCTTAGACCTCACGAACACTGAAGCTTTCTTT.

V gene TRBV10-2 combines with J gene TRBJ2-6, with 7 nucleotides matching TRBD1. Germline assignment: CDR1 WSHSY and CDR2 SAAADI. This CDR3 region has 17 residues. Trimming removed 3 bases from V and 4 bases from J; junction bases left unmatched: 9. Written as DNA, the CDR3 is TGCGCCAGCAGTGACCCCGGAACAGGGGCGGGGGCCAACGTCCTGACTTTC. Protein sequence: CASSDPGTGAGANVLTF.